This entry describes one TCR beta chain. The V gene's germline CDR1 is SNHLY and CDR2 FYNNEI. V shed 4 bases, J shed 7 bases, and the junction held 4 bases outside the gene matches. The CDR3 runs 14 residues. This specimen comes from a study of T cell responses to AZD1222 COVID-19 vaccine. The method was immunoSEQ multiplex PCR; TCRdb's version includes in-frame clones alone and lacks a portion of them. Among approximately 77,000 clones listed, around 85% were seen once. Here the sequenced sample was peripheral blood, taken 28 days after the second AZD1222 dose. The TCR sequence derives from an adult who received the AZD1222 COVID-19 vaccine. The rearrangement links TRBV2 to TRBJ1-2; 12 nucleotides agree with TRBD1. CDR3 protein: CASSGDRGHGGYTF. CDR3 DNA sequence: TGTGCCAGCAGTGGGGACAGGGGGCACGGTGGCTACACCTTC.